Presented here are 19 T cell receptor beta chains from one specimen sequenced in a study of technical replicates of blood from a few donors. Generated by immunoSEQ multiplex PCR, the TCRdb table keeps only in-frame clones and is missing some. The repertoire includes 45,000 to 60,000 clones, about 82% of them detected once, and 5% to 6% sits in the top ten. The sequenced sample was PBMCs. These receptor sequences come from a human donor in good health. Some clones in this sample may be carry-over from other donors' samples.

Only one count was recorded for this clone. This sequence joins TRBV2 and TRBJ1-1; no clear D. The CDR3 has 14 residues. V was shortened by 7 bases and J by 0 bases, with 12 bases between the two germline ends. CDR1 is SNHLY and CDR2 is FYNNEI in the germline V gene. CDR3 DNA: TGTGCCAGCATATCCGAACTGATGAACACTGAAGCTTTCTTT. Translating it yields CASISELMNTEAFF.

To note about this clone: Distinct nucleotide sequences in the sample also encode this CDR3. This sequence joins TRBV5-1 and TRBJ2-7; TRBD1 is a possible D gene (6 bases). The CDR3 spans 14 residues. Germline-derived CDR1 and CDR2 are SGHRS and YFSETQ. Deletions cut 0 bases from V and 2 bases from J, with 9 bases between. The CDR3 loop reads CASSLGGGPYEQYF. As DNA, the CDR3 is TGCGCCAGCAGCTTGGGAGGGGGTCCCTACGAGCAGTACTTC.

J is TRBJ1-3 and V is TRBV7-2; 7 bases line up with TRBD1. CDR3 length: 15 amino acids. Germline V gene lookup returns CDR1 SGHTA and CDR2 FQGNSA. With 5 bases clipped from V and 1 base from J, the junction kept 5 bases outside the gene matches. CDR3 sequence reads: CASSRQGTSGNTIYF. In nucleotides, the CDR3 is TGTGCCAGCAGCAGACAGGGTACTTCTGGAAACACCATATATTTT.

V gene TRBV4-1 combines with J gene TRBJ1-5; maybe TRBD1 (5 bases). Germline V lookup: CDR1 MGHRA, CDR2 YSYEKL. The CDR3 has 13 amino acids. Trimming stripped 0 bases from V and 9 bases from J, with 9 bases between. CDR3 DNA sequence: TGCGCCAGCAGCCAAGATCGGGGACTGCCCCAGCATTTT. Translated: CASSQDRGLPQHF.

The chain combines TRBV4-2 with TRBJ2-7; possible D gene TRBD2, 6 bases. The CDR3 sequence is 15 residues long. Trimming shortened V by 2 bases and J by 2 bases, and 13 bases separated the two germline ends. Germline assignment: CDR1 LGHNA and CDR2 YNFKEQ. CDR3 sequence (DNA): TGTGCCAGCAGCCAATTCCTTAGCGGACCCTACGAGCAGTACTTC. It specifies CASSQFLSGPYEQYF.

This chain connects TRBV29-1 to TRBJ1-1; D is perhaps TRBD1 (5 bases). Per the germline V gene, CDR1 is SQVTM and CDR2 is ANQGSEA. V was pared by 6 bases and J by 10 bases, with 21 bases between. The CDR3 extends over 13 amino acids. The CDR3 sequence: CSVAFDGGEGAFF. CDR3 sequence (DNA): TGCAGCGTGGCCTTCGACGGAGGGGAGGGAGCTTTCTTT.

V is TRBV19 and J is TRBJ1-5; 7 bases agree with TRBD1. This CDR3 region has 15 residues. Trimming took 3 bases from V and 3 from J; bases not matched to a gene: 5. Germline CDR1 LNHDA, CDR2 SQIVND (reference sequence). The CDR3 DNA reads as TGTGCCAGTAGTATGGGTGACAGGGCCAATCAGCCCCAGCATTTT. This encodes CASSMGDRANQPQHF.

The V gene is TRBV6-4, the J gene TRBJ2-7, with D possibly TRBD1 on 6 matching bases. The germline V and J ends were trimmed by 5 bases and 0 bases, with 14 bases remaining between them. The CDR3 is 15 amino acids. Germline V CDR1 and CDR2: MRHNA, SNTAGT. CDR3 region: CASSPTGLASYEQYF. CDR3 DNA: TGTGCCAGCAGTCCAACAGGGCTTGCCTCCTACGAGCAGTACTTC.

This rearrangement joins TRBV30 to TRBJ2-7; 8 bases line up with TRBD2. Trimming at V came to 1 base and at J to 1 base, leaving 6 bases not matched to a gene. The CDR3 is 15 amino acids. The germline V gene encodes CDR1 GTSNPN and CDR2 SVGIG (reference sequence). The CDR3 protein is CAWSDPRGGSYEQYF. DNA of the CDR3: TGTGCCTGGAGTGACCCTCGGGGGGGTTCCTACGAGCAGTACTTC.

This chain uses TRBV5-1 with TRBJ1-6; 7 bases match TRBD1. V lost 0 bases and J lost 9; bases outside the gene matches: 6. The germline V gene has CDR1 SGHRS and CDR2 YFSETQ. The CDR3 is made up of 15 amino acids. CDR3 protein: CASSLAGGQLSPLHF. The CDR3 DNA reads TGCGCCAGCAGCTTGGCCGGGGGACAGCTTTCACCCCTCCACTTT. The complete variable domain, with remaining parts taken from reference TRBV5-1 and TRBJ1-6, reads KAGVTQTPRYLIKTRGQQVTLSCSPISGHRSVSWYQQTPGQGLQFLFEYFSETQRNKGNFPGRFSGRQFSNSRSEMNVSTLELGDSALYLCASSLAGGQLSPLHFGNGTRLTVT.

V and J are TRBV10-3 and TRBJ1-2; possibly TRBD1 for D (6 bases). The CDR3 consists of 13 residues. Germline values: CDR1 ENHRY, CDR2 SYGVKD. Trimming stripped 0 bases from V and 8 bases from J, with 10 bases between. The CDR3: CAISESQGKGYTF. The DNA for the CDR3 is TGTGCCATCAGTGAGTCCCAGGGGAAAGGCTACACCTTC.

The genes are TRBV15 and TRBJ1-4; 8 bases fit TRBD1. The germline gives CDR1 LNHNV, CDR2 YYDKDF (reference sequence). V dropped 0 bases and J dropped 7; count of bases not matched to a gene: 4. The CDR3 covers 15 residues. The CDR3 here is CATSRDQGAAEKLFF. Written as DNA, the CDR3 is TGTGCCACCAGCAGAGATCAGGGGGCGGCTGAAAAACTGTTTTTT. Full variable domain (rest looked up from reference TRBV15 and TRBJ1-4): DAMVIQNPRYQVTQFGKPVTLSCSQTLNHNVMYWYQQKSSQAPKLLFHYYDKDFNNEADTPDNFQSRRPNTSFCFLDIRSPGLGDTAMYLCATSRDQGAAEKLFFGSGTQLSVL.

The chain recombines TRBV4-1 with TRBJ2-7; TRBD2 agrees at 7 bases. The germline V gene encodes CDR1 MGHRA and CDR2 YSYEKL. Losses at the gene ends were 1 base for V and 0 bases for J; bases not matched to a gene: 6. The CDR3 sequence is 16 residues long. CDR3 sequence: CASSQVLGGSSYEQYF. In DNA form, the CDR3 reads TGCGCCAGCAGCCAAGTCCTGGGCGGGAGCTCCTACGAGCAGTACTTC.

The chain joins TRBV10-2 to TRBJ2-5; 11 bases are a match to TRBD2. CDR3 size: 15 residues. V lost 6 bases to trimming and J lost 4 bases; unmatched junction nucleotides: 7. CDR1 and CDR2 (germline): WSHSY, SAAADI. The CDR3 DNA is TGCGCCAGCAGCCCACTAGCGGGGGTTTCAGAGACCCAGTACTTC. It codes for CASSPLAGVSETQYF.

This clone showed up just a few times. CDR3 sequence reads: CASNQRGGQGEAFF. CDR3 DNA sequence: TGTGCCAGCAACCAAAGGGGAGGTCAGGGTGAAGCTTTCTTT. This chain uses TRBV2 with TRBJ1-1, with a possible D match to TRBD1 (5 bases). V was clipped by 7 bases and J by 7 bases, with 19 bases between them. Looked up from germline, CDR1 is SNHLY and CDR2 is FYNNEI. This CDR3 has 14 residues.

The chain is built from TRBV7-9 and TRBJ2-1; D may be TRBD2 (5 bases). Trimming stripped 0 bases from V and 6 bases from J, with 12 bases between. The germline V gene encodes CDR1 SEHNR and CDR2 FQNEAQ (reference sequence). There are 15 residues in the CDR3. The CDR3: CASSLARPSLNEQFF. CDR3 nucleotides: TGTGCCAGCAGCTTAGCGAGGCCTAGCCTCAATGAGCAGTTCTTC.

Notes on this clone: Compared with germline, one end of the junction differs, possibly owing to a read error. This sequence joins TRBV6-5 and TRBJ1-5; 8 positions agree with TRBD1. This CDR3 has 14 residues. In germline, CDR1 is MNHEY, CDR2 SVGAGI. CDR3 DNA: TGTGCCAGCAGTTACGGGACAGGCAACCAGCCCCAGCATTTT. Amino acids: CASSYGTGNQPQHF.

The rearrangement links TRBV6-6 to TRBJ1-3, with D hard to call. This CDR3 is 14 amino acids long. The V gene's germline CDR1 is MNHNY and CDR2 SVGAGI (reference sequence). V lost 7 bases and J 0 bases, leaving 10 bases between the germline ends. The CDR3 protein is CASTLARSGNTIYF. The CDR3 nucleotides are TGTGCCAGCACTTTGGCTCGCTCTGGAAACACCATATATTTT.

This chain connects TRBV7-8 to TRBJ1-1; weak D call: TRBD1 (6 bases). V was trimmed by 1 base and J by 4 bases, leaving 13 bases between them. The CDR3 extends over 15 amino acids. The V gene's germline CDR1 is SGHVS and CDR2 FQNEAQ. The CDR3 region has the DNA TGTGCCAGCAGCTTAGTTGGGGGAGGGGGCACTGAAGCTTTCTTT. Its protein product is CASSLVGGGGTEAFF.